What follows are 17 T cell receptor beta chains derived from one specimen sequenced in a study of blood T cell repertoires in COVID-19. Profiled with immunoSEQ multiplex PCR; TCRdb holds only in-frame clones, not every one. The sample shows 390,000 or so clones, 85% to 90% of them seen only once. The sequencing sample was made of PBMCs or T cells enriched from blood (not recorded which). The receptors shown here come from a man aged 18 to 35 who had recovered from COVID-19.

The genes are TRBV11-3 and TRBJ2-1, with 10 bases identical to TRBD2. This CDR3 spans 15 amino acids. Germline V CDR1 and CDR2: SGHNT, YENEEA. J was trimmed by 6 bases and V by 4 bases; bases with no gene match: 6. The CDR3 DNA reads as TGTGCCAGCAGCTCCGGTGGACTAGCGGCCAATGAGCAGTTCTTC. The encoded protein is CASSSGGLAANEQFF.

The chain links TRBV18 to TRBJ2-6, with D possibly being TRBD1 (5 bases). Germline lookup yields CDR1 KGHSH and CDR2 LQKENI. The V and J ends lost 0 bases and 0 bases respectively, with 15 bases between them. CDR3 length: 19 residues. DNA of the CDR3: TGTGCCAGCTCACCACCCCTGGCGAACAGGACCTCTGGGGCCAACGTCCTGACTTTC. Translating it yields CASSPPLANRTSGANVLTF.

As for this clone: Within the sample, other DNA sequences also encode this same CDR3. CDR3 region: CASSYSTGNYGYTF. CDR3 bases: TGTGCCAGCAGTTACTCAACAGGGAACTATGGCTACACCTTC. The rearrangement uses TRBV6-5 and TRBJ1-2, with a possible D match to TRBD1 (6 bases). Germline-derived CDR1 and CDR2 are MNHEY and SVGAGI. Trimming removed 0 bases from V and 2 bases from J, with 7 bases in between. The CDR3 extends over 14 amino acids.

This chain joins TRBV2 and TRBJ1-5, with 7 bases fitting TRBD1. The CDR3 loop spans 13 amino acids. J gave up 6 bases and V 8 bases, and 7 bases lay outside the gene matches. The V gene's germline CDR1 is SNHLY and CDR2 FYNNEI. CDR3: CASGSRDSQPQHF. As DNA, the CDR3 is TGTGCCAGCGGGAGCAGGGACAGTCAGCCCCAGCATTTT.

The rearrangement uses TRBV28 and TRBJ2-7, with unresolved D. With 4 bases removed from V and 3 bases from J, the gap between germline ends came to 4 bases. This CDR3 is built from 11 residues. Germline CDR1 reads MDHEN; CDR2 reads SYDVKM. CDR3 protein: CASSSIYEQYF. CDR3 nucleotides: TGTGCCAGCAGTTCCATCTACGAGCAGTACTTC.

As regards this clone: Distinct nucleotide sequences in the sample also encode this CDR3. The rearrangement joins TRBV18 to TRBJ1-2; D not certain. The germline CDR1 and CDR2 sequences are KGHSH and LQKENI. The CDR3 is 13 residues long. V lost 3 bases, J lost 2 bases, and 7 bases lay in between. CDR3 nucleotides: TGTGCCAGCTCACCTGACAAGAACTATGGCTACACCTTC. The encoded protein is CASSPDKNYGYTF.

The chain couples TRBV7-9 to TRBJ1-2; 7 nucleotides match TRBD1. CDR3 length equals 16 residues. Trimming took 6 bases from V and 7 from J; bases not matched to a gene: 17. The germline V gene has CDR1 SEHNR and CDR2 FQNEAQ (reference sequence). CDR3 DNA: TGTGCCAGCAGTTCCACCGGGACAGCTCTCGTGGGTGGCTACACCTTC. Its protein is CASSSTGTALVGGYTF.

The chain joins TRBV11-2 to TRBJ2-1; D is perhaps TRBD2 (5 bases). The CDR3 has 15 amino acids. Germline V gene data show CDR1 as SGHAT and CDR2 as FQNNGV. V was shortened by 1 base and J by 4 bases, with 11 bases between the two germline ends. As DNA, the CDR3 is TGTGCCAGCAGCTTAGGGAGGCCTTCTTACAATGAGCAGTTCTTC. Residues: CASSLGRPSYNEQFF.

This chain uses TRBV28 with TRBJ2-3; D gene ambiguous. The CDR3 contains 12 residues. V dropped 5 bases and J dropped 5 bases, with 8 bases sitting between them. The germline V gene has CDR1 MDHEN and CDR2 SYDVKM. This chain's CDR3 is CASSPPGDTQYF. CDR3 in DNA: TGTGCCAGCAGTCCGCCGGGAGATACGCAGTATTTT.

This rearrangement joins TRBV27 to TRBJ1-4, with 8 bases that match TRBD1. CDR1 is MNHEY and CDR2 is SMNVEV in the germline V gene (reference sequence). The CDR3 is 17 residues long. The V and J ends lost 7 bases and 0 bases, in that order; junction bases with no gene match: 10. The CDR3 loop is CASTRKGTGATNEKLFF. In DNA, the CDR3 is TGTGCCAGCACCAGGAAAGGGACAGGCGCAACTAATGAAAAACTGTTTTTT.

The CDR3 loop is CASSETVGGHTQYF. In DNA form, the CDR3 reads TGTGCCAGCAGTGAAACGGTAGGGGGACATACGCAGTATTTT. V is TRBV6-1 and J is TRBJ2-3, with D possibly TRBD1 on 6 matching bases. The length of the CDR3 is 14 residues. The germline gives CDR1 MNHNS, CDR2 SASEGT. V lost 2 bases and J 7 bases, leaving 13 bases between the germline ends.

In nucleotides, the CDR3 is TGTGCCATCACCAACCGGGGAGCAGAGGAGCAGTACTTC. Its translation: CAITNRGAEEQYF. The chain links TRBV10-3 to TRBJ2-7, with D perhaps matching TRBD2 (5 bases). This CDR3 has 13 amino acids. Germline V gene data show CDR1 as ENHRY and CDR2 as SYGVKD. Trimming took off 7 bases at V and 7 bases at J, with 17 bases between the two ends.

The chain carries TRBV4-1 and TRBJ1-2; no firm D call. V was trimmed by 1 base and J by 2 bases, leaving 8 bases between them. CDR1 MGHRA and CDR2 YSYEKL come from the germline V gene. The CDR3 sequence is 14 residues long. CDR3 loop: CASSQGRSNYGYTF. The CDR3 region has the DNA TGCGCCAGCAGCCAAGGCAGGTCCAACTATGGCTACACCTTC.

The chain is built from TRBV3-1 (or the pseudogene TRBV3-2) and TRBJ1-1; tentative D call: TRBD1 (6 bases). V dropped 0 bases and J dropped 8 bases, with 13 bases sitting between them. This CDR3 spans 14 amino acids. The V gene's germline CDR1 is LGHDT and CDR2 YNNKEL (reference sequence). CDR3 sequence: CASSQDVGAGEAFF. The CDR3 bases are TGTGCCAGCAGCCAAGATGTGGGGGCAGGAGAAGCTTTCTTT.

The gene calls are TRBV4-3 and TRBJ2-2, with D possibly matching TRBD1 (6 bases). Germline V gene lookup returns CDR1 LGHNA and CDR2 YSLEER. Trimming cost V 2 bases and J 1 base, with 11 bases left between them. The CDR3 is 16 amino acids. The CDR3: CASSQYPTGNTGELFF. The CDR3 DNA sequence: TGCGCCAGCAGCCAATACCCGACAGGGAACACCGGGGAGCTGTTTTTT.

V usage is TRBV24-1 and J usage is TRBJ2-2; maybe TRBD2 (6 bases). This CDR3 is 16 amino acids long. Trimming took off 3 bases at V and 6 bases at J, with 16 bases between the two ends. Germline lookup yields CDR1 KGHDR and CDR2 SFDVKD. As DNA, the CDR3 is TGTGCCACCAGTGATGCCCACGGGGGTAGTGCCGGGGAGCTGTTTTTT. The encoded protein is CATSDAHGGSAGELFF.

J is TRBJ2-7 and V is TRBV6-5; 7 bases agree with TRBD1. Germline V gene lookup returns CDR1 MNHEY and CDR2 SVGAGI. The CDR3 runs to 15 residues. J was trimmed by 2 bases and V by 5 bases; bases with no gene match: 9. DNA of the CDR3: TGTGCCAGCAGTAGGGGGCCCAACCCGACCTACGAGCAGTACTTC. Translating gives CASSRGPNPTYEQYF.